The 14 T cell receptor beta chains presented below share a single source sample, sequenced in a study of human T cells and chemical hapten exposure. The time point denotes: healthy volunteer bleed at 2 weeks. RNA extraction used unfractionated whole blood as the source of total RNA. TCRdb itself ran the RACE reads through MiXCR, one entry per CDR3 protein. There are about 28,000 distinct CDR3 sequences in the sample; 7.4% occur only once, and around a tenth lies in the top ten. Source material: whole blood. These receptors were collected from a human donor in good health. Some clones in this sample may be carry-over from other donors' samples.

The chain links TRBV5-1 to TRBJ1-2; 11 bases match TRBD1. Germline V CDR1 and CDR2: SGHRS, YFSETQ. J lost 3 bases, V lost 3 bases, and 4 bases had no gene match. The CDR3 has 15 amino acids. CDR3 loop: CASSSLGQGDYGYTF. The CDR3 DNA reads TGCGCCAGCAGCTCGTTGGGACAGGGGGACTATGGCTACACCTTC.

Only one count was recorded for this clonotype. In DNA form, the CDR3 reads TGTGCCAGCAGCTTATTTTCTGGTGGGGGGGCCTCGGGAGATACGCAGTATTTT. Encoded protein: CASSLFSGGGASGDTQYF. This sequence joins TRBV7-8 and TRBJ2-3; maybe TRBD2 (7 bases). CDR1 and CDR2 from the germline V gene are SGHVS and FQNEAQ. This CDR3 contains 18 residues. Trimming removed 2 bases from V and 5 bases from J, with 23 bases in between.

There are a few counts of this clonotype. The gene calls are TRBV6-5 and TRBJ2-4; maybe TRBD1 (6 bases). CDR3 length equals 15 residues. Trimming shortened V by 6 bases and J by 1 base, and 13 bases separated the two germline ends. Germline-derived CDR1 and CDR2 are MNHEY and SVGAGI. The CDR3 here is CASRNQGMAKNIQYF. As DNA, the CDR3 is TGTGCCAGCAGAAATCAGGGGATGGCCAAAAACATTCAGTACTTC.

The chain is built from TRBV4-2 and TRBJ2-1; 8 nucleotides agree with TRBD2. This CDR3 contains 15 residues. The germline CDR1 and CDR2 sequences are LGHNA and YNFKEQ. V trimming: 3 bases; J trimming: 5 bases; junction bases outside the gene matches: 6. CDR3 sequence (DNA): TGTGCCAGCAGCCAGGCCGGGGGGGCCGACAATGAGCAGTTCTTC. Translation gives CASSQAGGADNEQFF.

This clonotype came up many times. The genes are TRBV14 and TRBJ1-2; possible D gene TRBD1, 5 bases. Per germline, CDR1 SGHDN and CDR2 FVKESK. V dropped 0 bases and J dropped 8 bases, with 10 bases sitting between them. This CDR3 spans 13 amino acids. CDR3 sequence: CASSQDGAGGYTF. CDR3 bases: TGTGCCAGCAGCCAAGATGGGGCAGGAGGCTACACCTTC.

This clonotype appeared many times. The chain uses TRBV6-5 and TRBJ2-2; 7 bases map to TRBD2. The CDR3 length is 17 residues. V lost 2 bases and J lost 1; bases outside the gene matches: 7. Germline V gene data show CDR1 as MNHEY and CDR2 as SVGAGI. CDR3 in amino acids: CASSYGESSGNTGELFF. DNA of the CDR3: TGTGCCAGCAGTTACGGGGAGTCTAGCGGGAACACCGGGGAGCTGTTTTTT.

This clonotype was detected only a few times. The V and J genes are TRBV5-1 and TRBJ2-5, with 7 bases that match TRBD2. Germline V gives CDR1 SGHRS, CDR2 YFSETQ. The V gene end was trimmed by 6 bases and the J gene end by 1 base; junction bases not matched to a gene: 9. This CDR3 is 15 amino acids long. The chain's CDR3 is CASKARGRSQETQYF. The DNA of the CDR3 is TGCGCCAGCAAGGCGCGCGGGAGAAGCCAAGAGACCCAGTACTTC.

There are many counts of this clonotype. V is TRBV14 and J is TRBJ2-3, with D unresolved. Germline V gives CDR1 SGHDN, CDR2 FVKESK. The CDR3 has 14 amino acids. The V and J ends lost 3 bases and 4 bases respectively, with 11 bases between them. CDR3 sequence: CASSQVVRADTQYF. Written as DNA, the CDR3 is TGTGCCAGCAGCCAGGTGGTTCGAGCAGATACGCAGTATTTT. The entire variable domain, with the rest obtained from reference TRBV14 and TRBJ2-3, is as follows: EAGVTQFPSHSVIEKGQTVTLRCDPISGHDNLYWYRRVMGKEIKFLLHFVKESKQDESGMPNNRFLAERTGGTYSTLKVQPAELEDSGVYFCASSQVVRADTQYFGPGTRLTVL.

By sample fraction, this clonotype is medium-sized. The chain uses TRBV2 and TRBJ2-1; no reliable D call. CDR1 and CDR2 from the germline V gene are SNHLY and FYNNEI. Trimming pared 6 bases from V and 4 bases from J, leaving 13 bases between. CDR3 length: 14 amino acids. The CDR3 sequence is CASRNAATYNEQFF. CDR3 nucleotide sequence: TGTGCCAGCAGGAACGCTGCGACATACAATGAGCAGTTCTTC.

Many counts were recorded for this clonotype. The V and J genes are TRBV12-3 or TRBV12-4 and TRBJ2-7; maybe TRBD2 (5 bases). The V end lost 4 bases, the J end lost 2 bases, and 12 bases lay between the germline ends. The CDR3 contains 14 residues. For the CDR3, the DNA is TGTGCCAGCAGTTCCGGGATACCTCCCTACGAGCAGTACTTC. It yields the protein CASSSGIPPYEQYF.

This clonotype was counted only a few times. The rearrangement uses TRBV7-2 and TRBJ2-7; D remains ambiguous. From germline, CDR1 is SGHTA and CDR2 FQGNSA. The CDR3 loop spans 15 amino acids. Deletions cut 1 base from V and 3 bases from J, with 13 bases between. The CDR3 DNA reads TGTGCCAGCAGCTTAGAAGCAAATGTATTCTACGAGCAGTACTTC. Amino acid sequence: CASSLEANVFYEQYF.

This clonotype was found many times. V gene TRBV20-1 combines with J gene TRBJ2-7; 7 nucleotides match TRBD2. Germline V CDR1 and CDR2: DFQATT, SNEGSKA (reference sequence). V trimming: 0 bases; J trimming: 2 bases; junction bases outside the gene matches: 4. CDR3 length: 14 residues. Here the CDR3 DNA reads TGCAGTGCTAGAGATAAAGGGAGGGCCTACGAGCAGTACTTC. Its protein is CSARDKGRAYEQYF.

The V call is TRBV5-1, the J call TRBJ1-1; TRBD1 matches 8 bases. Trimming cost V 3 bases and J 1 base; bases outside gene matches: 2. The length of the CDR3 is 14 residues. Germline values: CDR1 SGHRS, CDR2 YFSETQ. The CDR3 DNA reads as TGCGCCAGCAGCTACGGACAGGGGAACACTGAAGCTTTCTTT. Protein sequence: CASSYGQGNTEAFF.

The chain couples TRBV29-1 to TRBJ2-5; 9 bases agree with TRBD1. The CDR3 is made up of 14 amino acids. CDR1 and CDR2 (germline): SQVTM, ANQGSEA. V shed 4 bases and J 6 bases; nucleotides not matched to a gene: 9. CDR3 protein: CSVADRGRTKTQYF. For the CDR3, the DNA is TGCAGCGTTGCGGACAGGGGAAGAACAAAGACCCAGTACTTC.